Below are 11 T cell receptor beta chains sequenced from a single sample in a study of lymphopenia after photon versus proton radiotherapy. The table came from immunoSEQ multiplex PCR; TCRdb's copy has only in-frame clones and leaves some out. The sample consists of some 45,000 clones, approximately 83% of them appearing once. The sample here was peripheral blood, taken from a patient treated with proton-based radiotherapy. All receptors come from a woman in her seventies with pancreatic cancer.

The sample holds many counts of this clone. V gene TRBV28 combines with J gene TRBJ1-6; TRBD1 matches 9 bases. The V segment lost 8 bases and the J segment 10 bases; nucleotides outside the gene matches: 6. The CDR3 is 13 residues long. Germline values: CDR1 MDHEN, CDR2 SYDVKM. This CDR3 reads CASRGTGISPLHF. The DNA of the CDR3 is TGTGCCAGCCGGGGGACAGGGATATCACCCCTCCACTTT.

The chain joins TRBV13 to TRBJ1-6; TRBD1 matches 8 bases. The CDR3 is made up of 15 amino acids. The V gene end was trimmed by 5 bases and the J gene end by 9 bases; junction bases not matched to a gene: 9. Germline loops: CDR1 PRHDT, CDR2 FYEKMQ (reference sequence). In nucleotides, the CDR3 is TGTGCCAGCAGCACAAGACAGGGGACCGCTTCACCCCTCCACTTT. This sequence encodes CASSTRQGTASPLHF. Based on the CDR3 plus reference TRBV13 and TRBJ1-6, the full variable domain is AAGVIQSPRHLIKEKRETATLKCYPIPRHDTVYWYQQGPGQDPQFLISFYEKMQSDKGSIPDRFSAQQFSDYHSELNMSSLELGDSALYFCASSTRQGTASPLHFGNGTRLTVT.

This sequence joins TRBV19 and TRBJ2-2; TRBD1 agrees at 9 bases. V was pared by 6 bases and J by 5 bases, with 7 bases of the junction left unmatched. The germline CDR1 and CDR2 sequences are LNHDA and SQIVND (reference sequence). The CDR3 is 15 residues long. DNA for the CDR3: TGTGCCAGTAGCAGGGACAGGGTTAAGACCGGGGAGCTGTTTTTT. Translation gives CASSRDRVKTGELFF.

V and J are TRBV18 and TRBJ2-2; 7 positions agree with TRBD1. There are 16 residues in the CDR3. Trimming cost V 6 bases and J 6 bases; bases outside gene matches: 13. The germline CDR1 and CDR2 sequences are KGHSH and LQKENI. DNA of the CDR3: TGTGCCAGCTCGCAATCGACAGGGTTGGAGGCCGGGGAGCTGTTTTTT. Protein product: CASSQSTGLEAGELFF. Using reference TRBV18 and TRBJ2-2 for the parts outside the CDR3, the full variable domain is NAGVMQNPRHLVRRRGQEARLRCSPMKGHSHVYWYRQLPEEGLKFMVYLQKENIIDESGMPKERFSAEFPKEGPSILRIQQVVRGDSAAYFCASSQSTGLEAGELFFGEGSRLTVL.

The J gene is TRBJ2-7, the V gene TRBV6-5; D gene unclear. Trimming removed 6 bases from V and 6 bases from J, with 15 bases in between. The CDR3 is 13 amino acids. Per germline, CDR1 MNHEY and CDR2 SVGAGI. The CDR3 loop is CASRAPATGEQYF. Written as DNA, the CDR3 is TGTGCCAGCAGGGCACCAGCAACGGGCGAGCAGTACTTC.

CDR3 coding DNA: TGTGCCAGCAGCCCCGGGGAAGGGGGTAATCAGCCCCAGCATTTT. Its protein is CASSPGEGGNQPQHF. The V and J genes are TRBV28 and TRBJ1-5, with a possible D match to TRBD1 (6 bases). The CDR3 is 15 residues long. V was clipped by 6 bases and J by 4 bases, with 16 bases between them. Germline-derived CDR1 and CDR2 are MDHEN and SYDVKM.

The chain combines TRBV28 with TRBJ2-3; weak D call: TRBD2 (6 bases). The ends were cut back, 3 bases at V and 1 base at J, with 11 bases in the middle. Per germline, CDR1 MDHEN and CDR2 SYDVKM. This CDR3 spans 15 amino acids. Written as DNA, the CDR3 is TGTGCCAGCAGTTTTCGGGCGGGACGCACAGATACGCAGTATTTT. Translating gives CASSFRAGRTDTQYF.

The chain employs TRBV28 and TRBJ2-7, with 9 bases identical to TRBD1. This CDR3 comprises 13 residues. Germline CDR1 is MDHEN and CDR2 is SYDVKM. The junction had 5 bases not matched to a gene; V was cut back by 5 bases and J by 6 bases. CDR3 in amino acids: CASSPGTGFEQYF. In nucleotides, the CDR3 is TGTGCCAGCAGTCCGGGGACAGGGTTCGAGCAGTACTTC. Filled out from reference TRBV28 and TRBJ2-7, the complete variable domain reads DVKVTQSSRYLVKRTGEKVFLECVQDMDHENMFWYRQDPGLGLRLIYFSYDVKMKEKGDIPEGYSVSREKKERFSLILESASTNQTSMYLCASSPGTGFEQYFGPGTRLTVT.

The chain links TRBV28 to TRBJ1-2; a possible D gene is TRBD1 (5 bases). Trimming pared 2 bases from V and 9 bases from J, leaving 19 bases between. The CDR3 is 15 residues long. Germline CDR1 MDHEN, CDR2 SYDVKM. The CDR3 coding sequence is TGTGCCAGCAGTTTAGTTGGGGCAGGGCGACTGCGCTACACCTTC. Translated: CASSLVGAGRLRYTF.

The V and J genes are TRBV7-2 and TRBJ1-3; D uncertain. V lost 0 bases and J lost 0, with 18 bases in between. The CDR3 has 19 residues. Germline V gives CDR1 SGHTA, CDR2 FQGNSA. CDR3 residues: CASSLAGILTPFSGNTIYF. The CDR3, as DNA: TGTGCCAGCAGCTTAGCGGGGATACTAACTCCCTTCTCTGGAAACACCATATATTTT.

The genes are TRBV29-1 and TRBJ1-1; a weak D match, TRBD1 (6 bases). The germline gives CDR1 SQVTM, CDR2 ANQGSEA. Trimming took 6 bases from V and 3 from J, leaving 20 bases between them. The CDR3 is 15 residues long. The CDR3 spells CSVLPNLNRDTEAFF. The CDR3, as DNA: TGCAGCGTCCTTCCGAATCTTAACAGGGACACTGAAGCTTTCTTT. The full variable domain, its missing parts supplied by reference TRBV29-1 and TRBJ1-1, is SAVISQKPSRDICQRGTSLTIQCQVDSQVTMMFWYRQQPGQSLTLIATANQGSEATYESGFVIDKFPISRPNLTFSTLTVSNMSPEDSSIYLCSVLPNLNRDTEAFFGQGTRLTVV.